The rows below give T cell receptor beta chains drawn from one sample of a study of T cells in Graves' hyperthyroidism and ophthalmopathy. TCRdb re-analysed the multiplex PCR reads in MiXCR, keeping a single row per CDR3 protein. The table lists approximately 700,000 distinct CDR3 sequences, about 15% of them singletons. Sequences were obtained from blood. All receptors come from a man aged 18 to 30 with Graves' hyperthyroidism. Each CDR3 is given with its conserved first and last residue. A D gene is named only where the DNA matches it firmly. Rows may omit the clone size; those that give it use once, few, many or a size class.

clone_size j_call v_call d_call cdr3_aa cdr3_nt
many TRBJ1-1 TRBV30 TRBD1 CAWSQGARTEAFF TGTGCCTGGAGCCAGGGGGCGCGCACTGAAGCTTTCTTT
NA TRBJ1-5 TRBV6-1 NA CASAKVVGRGYNQPQHF TGTGCCAGCGCGAAGGTCGTAGGTCGAGGGTACAATCAGCCCCAGCATTTT
many TRBJ2-1 TRBV3-1 TRBD2 CASSQGGTGEQFF TGTGCCAGCAGCCAGGGGGGGACTGGTGAGCAGTTCTTC
NA TRBJ2-5 TRBV5-1 NA CASSPAAGNTETQYF TGCGCCAGCAGCCCGGCTGCGGGCAACACGGAGACCCAGTACTTC
few TRBJ1-5 TRBV4-2 NA CASRSEPNQPQHF TGTGCCAGCCGATCGGAACCGAATCAGCCCCAGCATTTT
NA TRBJ1-1 TRBV19 NA CASNYRSNTEAFF TGTGCCAGTAACTACAGATCGAACACTGAAGCTTTCTTT
few TRBJ2-4 TRBV7-8 TRBD2 CASSLAPGLAGGGGKNIQYF TGTGCCAGCAGCTTGGCCCCGGGACTAGCGGGAGGGGGGGGCAAAAACATTCAGTACTTC
many TRBJ1-1 TRBV27 NA CASSSLTGADAFF TGTGCCAGCAGTTCTCTCACAGGAGCTGACGCTTTCTTT
many TRBJ1-1 TRBV27 NA CASTFSPGTEAFF TGTGCCAGCACCTTCTCCCCCGGGACTGAAGCTTTCTTT
NA TRBJ1-6 TRBV3-1 TRBD1 CASSPGQSDSPLHF TGTGCCAGCAGCCCGGGACAGTCGGATTCACCCCTCCACTTT
NA TRBJ2-5 TRBV2 TRBD1 CASSAVGTAEETQYF TGTGCCAGCAGTGCAGTAGGGACAGCAGAAGAGACCCAGTACTTC
NA TRBJ2-5 TRBV10-3 NA CAISDHAGSEETQYF TGTGCCATCAGTGATCACGCAGGGTCAGAAGAGACCCAGTACTTC
NA TRBJ2-7 TRBV28 NA CASSQTAYEQYF TGTGCCAGCAGTCAGACAGCTTACGAGCAGTACTTC
NA TRBJ1-5 TRBV5-4 NA CASSRGEDQPQHF TGTGCCAGCAGCCGGGGGGAGGATCAGCCCCAGCATTTT
many TRBJ2-7 TRBV7-9 TRBD2 CASSRIGGAEDEQYF TGTGCCAGCTCCCGCATCGGGGGGGCTGAGGACGAGCAGTACTTC
NA TRBJ2-5 TRBV2 NA CASSQLTEEETQYF TGTGCCAGCAGCCAACTGACAGAGGAAGAGACCCAGTACTTC
many TRBJ1-5 TRBV12-5 NA CASAREGNQPQHF TGTGCTAGTGCCCGGGAGGGCAATCAGCCCCAGCATTTT
few TRBJ1-5 TRBV5-1 NA CASSPGTLNQPQHF TGCGCCAGCTCGCCAGGGACACTAAATCAGCCCCAGCATTTT
many TRBJ2-1 TRBV6-1 NA CASSSGGGPGNNEQFF TGTGCCAGCAGTTCGGGAGGGGGCCCCGGGAACAATGAGCAGTTCTTC
NA TRBJ2-3 TRBV4-3 NA CASSQFPIGGFTDTQYF TGCGCCAGCAGCCAATTCCCGATCGGGGGTTTCACAGATACGCAGTATTTT
many TRBJ1-1 TRBV12-3/TRBV12-4 TRBD1 CASSSGQGNSGGTEAFF TGTGCCAGCAGTTCCGGACAGGGGAACTCCGGTGGCACTGAAGCTTTCTTT
many TRBJ2-7 TRBV6-2/TRBV6-3 TRBD1 CASSRPGQGFYYEQYF TGTGCCAGCAGTAGGCCGGGACAGGGGTTTTACTACGAGCAGTACTTC
few TRBJ2-3 TRBV3-1 NA CASSQVYVISSTDTQYF TGTGCCAGCAGCCAAGTTTACGTCATAAGTAGCACAGATACGCAGTATTTT
NA TRBJ1-2 TRBV7-3 NA CASSLTPQARVYTF TGTGCCAGCAGCCTGACCCCGCAGGCTCGAGTCTACACCTTC
few TRBJ2-7 TRBV27 NA CASSPSAYEQYF TGTGCCAGCAGCCCTAGCGCCTACGAGCAGTACTTC
NA TRBJ2-5 TRBV5-1 NA CASSLGYETQYF TGCGCCAGCAGCTTGGGATACGAGACCCAGTACTTC
few TRBJ2-5 TRBV29-1 NA CSGLGGAGGPQYF TGCAGCGGCCTAGGGGGGGCAGGAGGACCCCAGTACTTC
NA TRBJ2-7 TRBV6-2/TRBV6-3 NA CASSLSLALGYEQYF TGTGCCAGCAGCCTTTCCCTAGCGCTTGGCTACGAGCAGTACTTC
many TRBJ2-3 TRBV2 TRBD2 CASSPTTSGTTNTQYF TGTGCCAGCAGTCCCACCACTAGCGGGACGACAAATACGCAGTATTTT
many TRBJ2-7 TRBV10-2 NA CASSVRGAYEQYF TGCGCCAGCAGTGTAAGGGGTGCCTACGAGCAGTACTTC
few TRBJ2-2 TRBV6-1 TRBD2 CATWGSGGRTGELFF TGTGCCACTTGGGGGTCTGGCGGGAGGACCGGGGAGCTGTTTTTT
NA TRBJ2-5 TRBV4-2 TRBD2 CASSQHYGQRGGQETQYF TGTGCCAGCAGCCAACACTATGGGCAGCGGGGGGGACAAGAGACCCAGTACTTC
NA TRBJ2-3 TRBV29-1 NA CSVDVGWAAADTQYF TGCAGCGTTGACGTGGGGTGGGCGGCGGCAGATACGCAGTATTTT
few TRBJ1-3 TRBV12-3/TRBV12-4 NA CASSKQGNTIYF TGTGCCAGCAGTAAGCAGGGAAACACCATATATTTT
many TRBJ2-5 TRBV28 NA CASSSTWRESETQYF TGTGCCAGCAGCTCAACTTGGAGGGAATCAGAGACCCAGTACTTC
NA TRBJ2-5 TRBV28 NA CASSPEKVAQYF TGTGCCAGCAGTCCCGAGAAGGTGGCCCAGTACTTC
once TRBJ1-2 TRBV12-3/TRBV12-4 NA CASTWDSAVYLCASSLGQGYGYTF NA
NA TRBJ1-1 TRBV4-1 NA CASSQGMGRKNTEAFF TGCGCCAGCAGCCAAGGTATGGGACGCAAGAACACTGAAGCTTTCTTT
few TRBJ2-3 TRBV5-1 TRBD2 CASSFGLAGYTDTQYF TGCGCCAGCAGCTTTGGACTAGCGGGGTACACAGATACGCAGTATTTT